This passage covers 22 T cell receptor beta chains from one sample sequenced in a study of shared clonotypes between healthy human individuals. Libraries were prepared by immunoSEQ multiplex PCR; TCRdb keeps only in-frame clonotypes and omits some of them. This sample has roughly 520,000 clones, with 95% to 97% found just once. Sequencing used naive CD4+ T cells sorted from blood. Subset indicated: CD45RA+ positively selected. These receptors were taken from a woman between 25 and 40 years old in good health.

The CDR3 is CASSGRVRERANTEAFF. In DNA form, the CDR3 reads TGTGCCAGCAGTGGCAGGGTTCGTGAGAGAGCCAACACTGAAGCTTTCTTT. This chain joins TRBV11-2 and TRBJ1-1; weak D call: TRBD1 (5 bases). There are 17 residues in the CDR3. From germline, CDR1 is SGHAT and CDR2 FQNNGV. Trimming cost V 6 bases and J 2 bases, with 22 bases left between them.

The rearrangement uses TRBV7-9 and TRBJ2-7; D is perhaps TRBD1 (5 bases). Trimming took 5 bases from V and 3 from J, leaving 8 bases between them. The CDR3 consists of 12 residues. CDR1 SEHNR and CDR2 FQNEAQ come from the germline V gene (reference sequence). The CDR3 reads CASSPDIYEQYF. DNA of the CDR3: TGTGCCAGCAGCCCGGACATCTACGAGCAGTACTTC.

This chain uses TRBV2 with TRBJ2-3; D unclear. This CDR3 has 11 residues. CDR1 is SNHLY and CDR2 is FYNNEI in the germline V gene. With 5 bases removed from V and 7 bases from J, the gap between germline ends came to 7 bases. Here the CDR3 DNA reads TGTGCCAGCAGTCCCCCGAATACGCAGTATTTT. Encoded protein: CASSPPNTQYF. Full variable domain (outside the CDR3, taken from reference TRBV2 and TRBJ2-3): EPEVTQTPSHQVTQMGQEVILRCVPISNHLYFYWYRQILGQKVEFLVSFYNNEISEKSEIFDDQFSVERPDGSNFTLKIRSTKLEDSAMYFCASSPPNTQYFGPGTRLTVL.

The rearrangement uses TRBV28 and TRBJ2-3; D remains ambiguous. The germline V gene has CDR1 MDHEN and CDR2 SYDVKM. This CDR3 has 14 residues. V lost 7 bases, J lost 6 bases, and 17 bases lay in between. Here the CDR3 reads CASTNPGPADTQYF. DNA for the CDR3: TGTGCCAGCACCAACCCCGGACCAGCGGATACGCAGTATTTT.

The chain is built from TRBV2 and TRBJ2-1, with TRBD2 matching 8 bases. Per the germline V gene, CDR1 is SNHLY and CDR2 is FYNNEI. This CDR3 comprises 14 residues. V trimming: 8 bases; J trimming: 6 bases; junction bases outside the gene matches: 9. The CDR3: CASDIVAGLNEQFF. Written as DNA, the CDR3 is TGTGCCAGCGATATTGTAGCGGGACTCAATGAGCAGTTCTTC.

The rearrangement uses TRBV15 and TRBJ2-1, with 13 bases fitting TRBD2. The junction had 6 bases not matched to a gene; V was cut back by 5 bases and J by 8 bases. There are 15 residues in the CDR3. Germline V gene sequence: CDR1 LNHNV, CDR2 YYDKDF (reference sequence). The CDR3 DNA reads as TGTGCCACCAGCCGAGGACTAGCGGGGGAGTATGAGCAGTTCTTC. Encoded protein: CATSRGLAGEYEQFF.

This chain uses TRBV27 with TRBJ2-2; 7 nucleotides agree with TRBD2. The CDR3 consists of 15 residues. Germline CDR1 MNHEY, CDR2 SMNVEV (reference sequence). V dropped 8 bases and J dropped 7; count of bases not matched to a gene: 13. The CDR3 sequence: CASVSLGEGVGELFF. The CDR3 coding sequence is TGTGCCAGCGTCTCGCTGGGGGAGGGCGTCGGGGAGCTGTTTTTT.

The CDR3, as DNA: TGTGCCAGCAGTTTAACGCAGTACTCTGGAAACACCATATATTTT. Amino acid sequence: CASSLTQYSGNTIYF. This sequence joins TRBV28 and TRBJ1-3; the D is unclear. Trimming left V 2 bases short and J 0 bases short, with 8 bases between. The CDR3 extends over 15 amino acids. CDR1 MDHEN and CDR2 SYDVKM come from the germline V gene.

V gene TRBV7-6 combines with J gene TRBJ2-2, with D tentatively TRBD2 (5 bases). Germline lookup yields CDR1 SGHVS and CDR2 FNYEAQ. The CDR3 sequence is 14 residues long. V gave up 5 bases and J gave up 0 bases, with 7 bases separating them. This chain's CDR3 is CASSPGTNTGELFF. The CDR3 coding sequence is TGTGCCAGCAGCCCCGGGACGAACACCGGGGAGCTGTTTTTT.

This rearrangement joins TRBV27 to TRBJ2-7, with 8 positions matching TRBD1. The junction had 4 bases not matched to a gene; V was cut back by 8 bases and J by 4 bases. CDR3 length: 12 residues. The germline V gene has CDR1 MNHEY and CDR2 SMNVEV (reference sequence). The CDR3 here is CASQDRAYEQYF. CDR3 bases: TGTGCCAGCCAGGACAGGGCGTACGAGCAGTACTTC.

J is TRBJ2-7 and V is TRBV5-5; D unclear. Germline CDR1 reads SGHKS; CDR2 reads YYEKEE (reference sequence). The CDR3 length is 11 residues. With 7 bases removed from V and 4 bases from J, the gap between germline ends came to 9 bases. In DNA, the CDR3 is TGTGCCAGCGGGGTTCGGTACGAGCAGTACTTC. Encoded protein: CASGVRYEQYF.

This rearrangement joins TRBV18 to TRBJ1-1; D is unclear. Trimming shortened V by 4 bases and J by 0 bases, and 12 bases separated the two germline ends. CDR3 size: 15 residues. Germline CDR1 KGHSH, CDR2 LQKENI. The CDR3 region is CASSRSSGVNTEAFF. The CDR3 bases are TGTGCCAGCTCACGTTCGAGTGGGGTGAACACTGAAGCTTTCTTT.

The rearrangement links TRBV14 to TRBJ2-7; 7 bases align to TRBD2. CDR3 length: 16 amino acids. Germline V gene data show CDR1 as SGHDN and CDR2 as FVKESK. V was clipped by 2 bases and J by 5 bases; unmatched bases: 12. The CDR3 loop is CASSQTRTSSFHEQYF. The CDR3 bases are TGTGCCAGCAGCCAAACCCGGACTAGTTCCTTCCACGAGCAGTACTTC. The whole variable domain, filled in from reference TRBV14 and TRBJ2-7, reads EAGVTQFPSHSVIEKGQTVTLRCDPISGHDNLYWYRRVMGKEIKFLLHFVKESKQDESGMPNNRFLAERTGGTYSTLKVQPAELEDSGVYFCASSQTRTSSFHEQYFGPGTRLTVT.

This clone showed up just a few times. V and J are TRBV7-9 and TRBJ2-7; 9 bases line up with TRBD1. Looked up from germline, CDR1 is SEHNR and CDR2 is FQNEAQ (reference sequence). V lost 4 bases to trimming and J lost 2 bases; unmatched junction nucleotides: 6. The CDR3 loop spans 15 amino acids. CDR3 residues: CASSSGTGQAYEQYF. The CDR3 region has the DNA TGTGCCAGCAGCTCGGGGACAGGGCAAGCCTACGAGCAGTACTTC.

The rearrangement uses TRBV5-1 and TRBJ2-5; 11 positions agree with TRBD2. The CDR3 has 16 residues. The V and J ends lost 2 bases and 1 base, in that order; junction bases with no gene match: 4. Looked up from germline, CDR1 is SGHRS and CDR2 is YFSETQ. The CDR3 DNA follows: TGCGCCAGCAGCTTATCCGGGACTAGCGGCCAAGAGACCCAGTACTTC. It is translated as CASSLSGTSGQETQYF.

This CDR3 reads CASSHVGGHTEAFF. The CDR3 bases are TGTGCCAGTAGTCACGTGGGGGGTCACACTGAAGCTTTCTTT. The chain uses TRBV19 and TRBJ1-1, with D perhaps TRBD1 (5 bases). This CDR3 comprises 14 residues. Per germline, CDR1 LNHDA and CDR2 SQIVND (reference sequence). V was shortened by 5 bases and J by 3 bases, with 13 bases between the two germline ends.

The chain uses TRBV9 and TRBJ2-3, with D maybe TRBD2 (6 bases). CDR3 length equals 14 residues. Germline V gene sequence: CDR1 SGDLS, CDR2 YYNGEE. V lost 5 bases, J lost 2 bases, and 12 bases lay in between. The CDR3 loop is CASRPRENTDTQYF. The CDR3 coding sequence is TGTGCCAGCAGACCTCGGGAGAACACAGATACGCAGTATTTT.

The sample holds one count of this clone. The genes are TRBV6-1 and TRBJ1-1, with D maybe TRBD1 (5 bases). Trimming removed 7 bases from V and 5 bases from J, with 14 bases in between. Germline V lookup: CDR1 MNHNS, CDR2 SASEGT. The CDR3 runs to 13 residues. CDR3 nucleotides: TGTGCCAGCATTCGACAGCCGGGTACTGAAGCTTTCTTT. Protein product: CASIRQPGTEAFF.

Concerning this clone: Other nucleotide sequences from this sample produce the same CDR3. The CDR3 nucleotides read TGTGCCTGGGGTGGGGAGACCCAGTACTTC. Translated: CAWGGETQYF. The rearrangement links TRBV30 to TRBJ2-5; D is ambiguous. Trimming removed 5 bases at V and 5 bases at J, with 6 bases between. The CDR3 contains 10 residues. CDR1 is GTSNPN and CDR2 is SVGIG in the germline V gene (reference sequence).

This rearrangement joins TRBV7-2 to TRBJ1-3; D is undetermined. V was shortened by 3 bases and J by 2 bases, with 14 bases between the two germline ends. This CDR3 has 16 residues. Germline CDR1 reads SGHTA; CDR2 reads FQGNSA. The CDR3 sequence: CASSFPRILAGNTIYF. DNA of the CDR3: TGTGCCAGCAGCTTCCCCCGGATACTGGCTGGAAACACCATATATTTT.

The chain couples TRBV5-1 to TRBJ2-5; TRBD1 matches 10 bases. Per the germline V gene, CDR1 is SGHRS and CDR2 is YFSETQ. V was pared by 4 bases and J by 5 bases, with 8 bases of the junction left unmatched. The CDR3 covers 15 residues. CDR3 coding DNA: TGCGCCAGCAGCGCGGGGACAGGGGCGGGGGAGACCCAGTACTTC. Translation: CASSAGTGAGETQYF.

The chain is built from TRBV9 and TRBJ2-7; 8 nucleotides agree with TRBD1. The CDR3 has 15 residues. Germline CDR1 and CDR2: SGDLS and YYNGEE. V shed 4 bases and J 2 bases; nucleotides not matched to a gene: 8. In DNA, the CDR3 is TGTGCCAGCAGCCCCCGGCAGGGACAGGCCTACGAGCAGTACTTC. Its translation is CASSPRQGQAYEQYF. The full variable domain, completed using reference TRBV9 and TRBJ2-7, is DSGVTQTPKHLITATGQRVTLRCSPRSGDLSVYWYQQSLDQGLQFLIQYYNGEERAKGNILERFSAQQFPDLHSELNLSSLELGDSALYFCASSPRQGQAYEQYFGPGTRLTVT.